These 3 T cell receptor beta chains share one sample of origin, sequenced in a study of blood T cell repertoires in COVID-19. Assay used: immunoSEQ multiplex PCR; TCRdb lists only in-frame clones, some missing. In the table there are approximately 150,000 clones, 80% to 85% of which are singletons. Sequenced input: peripheral blood. The receptors stem from a man between 65 and 85 years old with active or convalescent COVID-19.

The chain joins TRBV15 to TRBJ1-1; 7 bases agree with TRBD1. Germline V gene data show CDR1 as LNHNV and CDR2 as YYDKDF (reference sequence). This CDR3 has 13 residues. The V and J ends lost 3 bases and 8 bases, in that order; junction bases with no gene match: 6. CDR3 coding DNA: TGTGCCACCAGCAGGGGGACAGTGATGGAAGCTTTCTTT. Translation: CATSRGTVMEAFF.

This CDR3 is CASSQGGVGRGDEKLFF. CDR3 bases: TGCGCCAGCAGCCAAGGAGGTGTGGGGAGGGGAGATGAAAAACTGTTTTTT. The chain joins TRBV4-3 to TRBJ1-4; TRBD1 might be the D (5 bases). The V and J ends lost 1 base and 6 bases respectively, with 18 bases between them. Germline V lookup: CDR1 LGHNA, CDR2 YSLEER. CDR3 length equals 17 residues.

DNA for the CDR3: TGTGCCAGCAGTCCAGGGGGGTTCTATGGCTACACCTTC. Translation: CASSPGGFYGYTF. V and J are TRBV28 and TRBJ1-2, with 7 bases lining up with TRBD1. The junction had 4 bases not matched to a gene; V was cut back by 5 bases and J by 4 bases. CDR3 length: 13 amino acids. The germline V gene encodes CDR1 MDHEN and CDR2 SYDVKM.